A single sample gave rise to the 22 T cell receptor beta chains below, sequenced in a study of shared clonotypes between healthy human individuals. Sequenced by immunoSEQ multiplex PCR; TCRdb stores in-frame clones only, minus some. This table holds a few million clones, more than 80% found once. Sample: naive CD4+ T cells sorted from blood. The subset here: CD45RA+ positively selected. The receptors originated from a man aged 18 to 29 in good health.

V usage is TRBV6-5 and J usage is TRBJ2-1; D unclear. CDR3 size: 15 residues. Germline V lookup: CDR1 MNHEY, CDR2 SVGAGI. The V end was cut by 7 bases, the J end by 3 bases, with 16 bases between. The CDR3 bases are TGTGCCAGCAACCCCCTCTCGGTACTCTACAATGAGCAGTTCTTC. Protein product: CASNPLSVLYNEQFF.

In DNA, the CDR3 is TGTGCTAGTGGTTTACCCCGAGGACCGGACTGGGGGGATACGCAGTATTTT. This sequence encodes CASGLPRGPDWGDTQYF. This chain joins TRBV12-5 and TRBJ2-3; possibly TRBD1 or TRBD2 for D (5 bases each). V was cut by 3 bases and J by 6 bases, with 22 bases left in between. The CDR3 sequence is 17 residues long. Germline-derived CDR1 and CDR2 are LGHNT and FRNRAP.

This chain links TRBV6-6 with TRBJ1-4; D gene uncertain. V dropped 4 bases and J dropped 5 bases, with 11 bases sitting between them. The V gene's germline CDR1 is MNHNY and CDR2 SVGAGI (reference sequence). CDR3 length equals 14 residues. The DNA for the CDR3 is TGTGCCAGCAGTTCCTCCTACTCGAATGAAAAACTGTTTTTT. This encodes CASSSSYSNEKLFF.

This clone was found once. J is TRBJ1-4 and V is TRBV5-6; D gene uncertain. Germline V gene lookup returns CDR1 SGHDT and CDR2 YYEEEE. Trimming shortened V by 2 bases and J by 4 bases, and 9 bases separated the two germline ends. CDR3 length: 14 residues. In DNA form, the CDR3 reads TGTGCCAGCAGCTTCACCGGACGTAATGAAAAACTGTTTTTT. Translated, it gives CASSFTGRNEKLFF. Using reference TRBV5-6 and TRBJ1-4 for the parts outside the CDR3, the full variable domain is DAGVTQSPTHLIKTRGQQVTLRCSPKSGHDTVSWYQQALGQGPQFIFQYYEEEERQRGNFPDRFSGHQFPNYSSELNVNALLLGDSALYLCASSFTGRNEKLFFGSGTQLSVL.

In DNA form, the CDR3 reads TGTGCCAGCAGCGTAGGAAGCCACGATACGCAGTATTTT. It codes for CASSVGSHDTQYF. The chain combines TRBV9 with TRBJ2-3; no firm D call. V was trimmed by 0 bases and J by 6 bases, leaving 8 bases between them. This CDR3 has 13 amino acids. Germline V gene lookup returns CDR1 SGDLS and CDR2 YYNGEE.

CDR3 bases: TGTGCCAGCAGCTTATCCGGGACTAACACAGATACGCAGTATTTT. Amino acid sequence: CASSLSGTNTDTQYF. The chain combines TRBV11-2 with TRBJ2-3, with 7 bases fitting TRBD2. The CDR3 runs to 15 residues. CDR1 is SGHAT and CDR2 is FQNNGV in the germline V gene. The J segment lost 2 bases and the V segment lost 2 bases, leaving 4 bases of the junction unmatched.

The gene calls are TRBV14 and TRBJ2-2, with 8 bases fitting TRBD2. V lost 4 bases and J lost 3; bases outside the gene matches: 4. Germline values: CDR1 SGHDN, CDR2 FVKESK. This CDR3 has 15 residues. CDR3 in DNA: TGTGCCAGCAGCCCCACTAGCGGACACACCGGGGAGCTGTTTTTT. Amino acids: CASSPTSGHTGELFF.

The chain joins TRBV11-2 to TRBJ2-3; D call uncertain. Germline V gene lookup returns CDR1 SGHAT and CDR2 FQNNGV. The CDR3 totals 15 residues. The ends were cut back, 0 bases at V and 4 bases at J, with 11 bases in the middle. In nucleotides, the CDR3 is TGTGCCAGCAGCTTAGATCGTACTTCAGCAGATACGCAGTATTTT. This gives the protein CASSLDRTSADTQYF.

The chain couples TRBV6-5 to TRBJ2-3; 9 bases are a match to TRBD1. Germline loops: CDR1 MNHEY, CDR2 SVGAGI. V lost 8 bases, J lost 2 bases, and 5 bases stayed unmatched. The CDR3 runs 14 residues. CDR3 sequence (DNA): TGTGCCAGCCACAGGGGGCGAAACACAGATACGCAGTATTTT. Translation: CASHRGRNTDTQYF.

This clone was seen a single time. The chain links TRBV27 to TRBJ2-3; the D gene is possibly TRBD2 (5 bases). V lost 5 bases and J 2 bases, leaving 17 bases between the germline ends. Germline lookup yields CDR1 MNHEY and CDR2 SMNVEV (reference sequence). The length of the CDR3 is 16 residues. In nucleotides, the CDR3 is TGTGCCAGCAGTCTGTCCGGACTCCCAACCACAGATACGCAGTATTTT. Its translation is CASSLSGLPTTDTQYF.

V and J are TRBV6-5 and TRBJ2-7, with a tentative D call TRBD2 (5 bases). CDR1 is MNHEY and CDR2 is SVGAGI in the germline V gene. Trimming shortened V by 6 bases and J by 9 bases, and 24 bases separated the two germline ends. The CDR3 consists of 15 residues. The CDR3 reads CASSDGGSRSPVQYF. The DNA of the CDR3 is TGTGCCAGCAGCGACGGCGGGTCCCGAAGCCCGGTGCAGTACTTC.

V and J are TRBV6-1 and TRBJ2-5; D is unclear. V gave up 3 bases and J gave up 9 bases, with 5 bases separating them. Per germline, CDR1 MNHNS and CDR2 SASEGT. The CDR3 length is 10 residues. Here the CDR3 reads CASSEGSQYF. For the CDR3, the DNA is TGTGCCAGCAGTGAGGGTTCCCAGTACTTC.

The chain couples TRBV27 to TRBJ2-7; 8 bases line up with TRBD1. After removal of 3 bases from V and 6 bases from J, the junction contained 4 bases not matched to a gene. The CDR3 runs to 13 residues. Germline values: CDR1 MNHEY, CDR2 SMNVEV (reference sequence). The CDR3 loop is CASSFGQGAEQYF. The DNA of the CDR3 is TGTGCCAGCAGTTTCGGTCAGGGGGCCGAGCAGTACTTC.

The chain is built from TRBV19 and TRBJ2-6; D not certain. The germline V gene has CDR1 LNHDA and CDR2 SQIVND (reference sequence). The CDR3 runs to 15 residues. With 3 bases removed from V and 0 bases from J, the gap between germline ends came to 6 bases. CDR3 nucleotide sequence: TGTGCCAGTAGTATTAGGAGCTCTGGGGCCAACGTCCTGACTTTC. It yields the protein CASSIRSSGANVLTF.

V usage is TRBV9 and J usage is TRBJ1-4; D call uncertain. Germline V gene data show CDR1 as SGDLS and CDR2 as YYNGEE. The germline V and J ends were trimmed by 7 bases and 2 bases, with 12 bases remaining between them. The CDR3 extends over 14 amino acids. This CDR3 is CASSRGGTNEKLFF. DNA for the CDR3: TGTGCCAGCTCCCGGGGAGGTACTAATGAAAAACTGTTTTTT.

The V and J genes are TRBV11-1 and TRBJ2-5; possibly TRBD1 for D (6 bases). Germline V gene lookup returns CDR1 SGHAT and CDR2 FQDESV (reference sequence). This CDR3 comprises 17 residues. The ends were cut back, 4 bases at V and 3 bases at J, with 21 bases in the middle. The CDR3 DNA reads TGTGCCAGCAGCTCCATCGCAATAACAGGGAAAAAAGAGACCCAGTACTTC. Translation: CASSSIAITGKKETQYF.

The chain is built from TRBV27 and TRBJ1-1; 7 nucleotides line up with TRBD1. This CDR3 is 15 amino acids long. Trimming at V came to 5 bases and at J to 3 bases, leaving 9 bases not matched to a gene. Germline V gives CDR1 MNHEY, CDR2 SMNVEV (reference sequence). CDR3 bases: TGTGCCAGCAGTCCGAGACAGGGCAGTGACACTGAAGCTTTCTTT. Amino acids: CASSPRQGSDTEAFF.

The V and J genes are TRBV29-1 and TRBJ2-5, with TRBD2 identical over 10 bases. The J call is uncertain, as TRBJ2-7 better fits the DNA end. Germline V CDR1 and CDR2: SQVTM, ANQGSEA. This CDR3 spans 15 amino acids. The DNA of the CDR3 is TGCAGCGCCCAGAGGTCTAGCGGGAGCTCCTACGAGCAGTACTTC. Protein: CSAQRSSGSSYEQYF.

V is TRBV11-2 and J is TRBJ2-7; D might be TRBD1 (5 bases). The CDR3 has 12 amino acids. The germline V gene has CDR1 SGHAT and CDR2 FQNNGV. The V and J ends lost 5 bases and 6 bases respectively, with 11 bases between them. DNA for the CDR3: TGTGCCAGCAGCCTCCTTAGGGGCGAGCAGTACTTC. Protein sequence: CASSLLRGEQYF.

This clone appeared once. The genes are TRBV12-5 and TRBJ1-2, with D possibly matching TRBD1 (6 bases). With 4 bases removed from V and 3 bases from J, the gap between germline ends came to 15 bases. The germline gives CDR1 LGHNT, CDR2 FRNRAP. The CDR3 totals 15 residues. CDR3 nucleotide sequence: TGTGCTAGTGGTTATCCGACAGGCGGTTACTATGGCTACACCTTC. This encodes CASGYPTGGYYGYTF.

The V call is TRBV27, the J call TRBJ1-6; TRBD1 matches at 10 bases. The germline V gene has CDR1 MNHEY and CDR2 SMNVEV (reference sequence). The CDR3 runs to 15 residues. The junction had 8 bases not matched to a gene; V was cut back by 11 bases and J by 4 bases. The CDR3, as DNA: TGTGCCGTACAGACAGGGGGCGGATATAATTCACCCCTCCACTTT. Its translation: CAVQTGGGYNSPLHF.

The chain links TRBV5-1 to TRBJ2-5; 8 nucleotides align to TRBD2. This CDR3 comprises 14 residues. CDR1 is SGHRS and CDR2 is YFSETQ in the germline V gene. With 4 bases clipped from V and 6 bases from J, the junction kept 8 bases outside the gene matches. CDR3 region: CASSTGGPSQTQYF. The CDR3 bases are TGCGCCAGCAGCACGGGGGGGCCGAGTCAGACCCAGTACTTC. The entire variable domain, with the rest obtained from reference TRBV5-1 and TRBJ2-5, is as follows: KAGVTQTPRYLIKTRGQQVTLSCSPISGHRSVSWYQQTPGQGLQFLFEYFSETQRNKGNFPGRFSGRQFSNSRSEMNVSTLELGDSALYLCASSTGGPSQTQYFGPGTRLLVL.